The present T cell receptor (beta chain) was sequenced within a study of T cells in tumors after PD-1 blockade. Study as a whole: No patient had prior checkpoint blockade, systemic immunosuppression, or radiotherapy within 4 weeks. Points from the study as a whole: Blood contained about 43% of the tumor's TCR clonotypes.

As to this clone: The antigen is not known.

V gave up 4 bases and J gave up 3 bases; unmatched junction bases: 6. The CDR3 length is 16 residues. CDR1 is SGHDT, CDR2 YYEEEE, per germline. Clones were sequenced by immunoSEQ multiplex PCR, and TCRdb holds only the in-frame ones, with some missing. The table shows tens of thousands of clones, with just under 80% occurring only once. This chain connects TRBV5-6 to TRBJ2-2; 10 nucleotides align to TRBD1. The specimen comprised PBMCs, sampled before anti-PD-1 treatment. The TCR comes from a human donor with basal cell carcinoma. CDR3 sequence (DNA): TGTGCCAGCAGCCCAGACAGGGGGCGCGACACCGGGGAGCTGTTTTTT. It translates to CASSPDRGRDTGELFF.